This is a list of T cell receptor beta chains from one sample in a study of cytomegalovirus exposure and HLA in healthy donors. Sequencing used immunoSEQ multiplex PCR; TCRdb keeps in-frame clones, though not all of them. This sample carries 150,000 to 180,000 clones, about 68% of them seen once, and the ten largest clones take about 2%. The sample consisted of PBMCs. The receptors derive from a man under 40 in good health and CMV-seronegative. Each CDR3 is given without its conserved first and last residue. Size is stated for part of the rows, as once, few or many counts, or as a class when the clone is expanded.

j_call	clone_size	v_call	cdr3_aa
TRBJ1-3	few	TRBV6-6	ASSYLRTVAGNTIY
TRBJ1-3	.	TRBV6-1	ASSVVDGNTIY
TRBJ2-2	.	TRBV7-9	ASSLGEWGRSNTGELF
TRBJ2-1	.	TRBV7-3	ASSLDRGNEQF
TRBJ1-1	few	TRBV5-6	ASSSGLMNTEAF
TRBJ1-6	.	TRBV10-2	ASSVGQGDSPLH
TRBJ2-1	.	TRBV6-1	ASRLAGDSYNEQF
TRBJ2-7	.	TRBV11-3	ASSQAAGANYEQY
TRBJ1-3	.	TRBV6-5	ASSSRRAPGNTIY
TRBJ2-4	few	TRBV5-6	ASSMASSGGIQY
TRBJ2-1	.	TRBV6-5	ASSPLAGGGDEQF
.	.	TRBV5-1	ASSARGTGIHEQY
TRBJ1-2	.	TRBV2	ASSEGAANYGYT
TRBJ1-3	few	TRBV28	ASITGIGNTIY
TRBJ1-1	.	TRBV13	ASSLVGATEAF
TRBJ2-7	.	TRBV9	ASSVATGEQY
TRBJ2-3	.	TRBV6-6	ASRLTLGGDTQY
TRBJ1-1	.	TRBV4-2	ASSPGRTENTEAF
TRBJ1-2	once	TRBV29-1	SVDGNYGYT
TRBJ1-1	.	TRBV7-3	ASSLMGHKNTEAF
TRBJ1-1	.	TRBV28	ASSWSTEAF
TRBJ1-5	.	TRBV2	ASSDDRGNQPQH